This TCR beta chain was observed in a study of blood T cell repertoires in COVID-19. The V gene's germline CDR1 is MNHEY and CDR2 SVGEGT. The V gene end was trimmed by 5 bases and the J gene end by 4 bases; junction bases not matched to a gene: 13. The CDR3 extends over 16 amino acids. Measured with immunoSEQ multiplex PCR; TCRdb has only the in-frame clones, and not every one. In the table there are more than 40,000 clones, 70% to 90% of which are singletons. Sequenced input: peripheral blood. The V gene is TRBV6-2 or TRBV6-3, the J gene TRBJ1-2; the match to TRBD1 covers 7 bases. The sequence was obtained from a man in his fifties with active COVID-19. Written as DNA, the CDR3 is TGTGCCAGCAGTGGATCCGGGACAGCGGAGATCTATGGCTACACCTTC. The encoded protein is CASSGSGTAEIYGYTF.